These 21 T cell receptor beta chains came from one sample sequenced in a study of CD8+CD57+ T cells in acquired aplastic anemia. TCR beta VDJ and CDR3 profiling used genomic DNA as template. From the reads, TCRdb called clonotypes with MiXCR, one entry per CDR3 protein. Among around 250,000 distinct CDR3 sequences, roughly three fifths were seen once, and the ten largest hold under 8.5%. Sample: sorted CD4+, CD8+, or CD8+CD57+ T cells (not recorded which) from PBMCs. The receptors derive from a human donor with severe aplastic anemia or a healthy control (not recorded which).

V is TRBV6-1 and J is TRBJ2-3; the match to TRBD2 covers 10 bases. V trimming: 6 bases; J trimming: 10 bases; junction bases outside the gene matches: 10. The CDR3 consists of 14 residues. CDR1 and CDR2 from the germline V gene are MNHNS and SASEGT. For the CDR3, the DNA is TGTGCCAGCAGGTACCTAGCGGGGGAAGGGGCGCAGTATTTT. As protein: CASRYLAGEGAQYF.

Details on this clonotype: The CDR3 carries no conserved terminal phenylalanine or tryptophan, so it likely arises from a read error. Because the CDR3's place on the DNA is in doubt, the DNA is left out and the CDR3 is given as listed by TCRdb. J is TRBJ2-5 and V is TRBV20-1; whether TRBD1, the table's D call, matches the DNA was not checked. Germline CDR1 and CDR2: DFQATT and SNEGSKA (reference sequence). From its first to its last residue, the CDR3 has 8 amino acids. This CDR3 reads CSAENRDS.

The chain has TRBV9 and TRBJ1-1; possibly TRBD1 for D (5 bases). This CDR3 has 14 residues. Germline CDR1 reads SGDLS; CDR2 reads YYNGEE. The V and J ends lost 2 bases and 8 bases respectively, with 16 bases between them. The CDR3 nucleotides read TGTGCCAGCAGCGTGGAAGGGGCAGGGAAGGAAGCTTTCTTT. It translates to CASSVEGAGKEAFF. Looking up the rest from reference TRBV9 and TRBJ1-1 gives the full variable domain: DSGVTQTPKHLITATGQRVTLRCSPRSGDLSVYWYQQSLDQGLQFLIQYYNGEERAKGNILERFSAQQFPDLHSELNLSSLELGDSALYFCASSVEGAGKEAFFGQGTRLTVV.

This clonotype was observed many times. This chain joins TRBV6-1 and TRBJ2-3; a weak D match, TRBD1 (6 bases). CDR1 is MNHNS, CDR2 SASEGT, per germline. V was pared by 9 bases and J by 1 base, with 17 bases between. This CDR3 contains 15 residues. The CDR3 bases are TGTGCCAGTAAGACTGGACAGACTCGCACAGATACGCAGTATTTT. It codes for CASKTGQTRTDTQYF.

This clonotype was observed many times. The rearrangement joins TRBV6-1 to TRBJ1-2; unclear D gene. The germline V gene has CDR1 MNHNS and CDR2 SASEGT. Trimming removed 6 bases at V and 4 bases at J, with 9 bases between. There are 12 residues in the CDR3. In nucleotides, the CDR3 is TGTGCCAGCAGCTACGAGGTCTATGGCTACACCTTC. This translates into CASSYEVYGYTF.

This clonotype was seen at least ten times. CDR3 nucleotides: TGTGCCAGCAGCAGTACCCCCTACGAGCAGTACTTC. Amino acid sequence: CASSSTPYEQYF. The rearrangement joins TRBV12-3 or TRBV12-4 to TRBJ2-7, with no clear D. The CDR3 spans 12 residues. V gave up 6 bases and J gave up 2 bases, with 8 bases separating them.

This rearrangement joins TRBV5-1 to TRBJ2-5, with 13 bases matching TRBD2. The CDR3 totals 16 residues. Germline CDR1 and CDR2: SGHRS and YFSETQ. With 3 bases clipped from V and 0 bases from J, the junction kept 2 bases outside the gene matches. CDR3 DNA: TGCGCCAGCAGCTCGGGACTAGCGGGGTACCAAGAGACCCAGTACTTC. Residues: CASSSGLAGYQETQYF.

This clonotype was recorded a few times. The chain is built from TRBV5-8 and TRBJ1-5, with D unclear. V shed 0 bases and J shed 1 base, with 5 bases lying between them. The CDR3 contains 14 residues. Germline CDR1 SGHTS, CDR2 YDEGEE. DNA for the CDR3: TGTGCCAGCAGCTTGGGATCAAGCAATCAGCCCCAGCATTTT. Encoded protein: CASSLGSSNQPQHF.

The chain carries TRBV24-1 and TRBJ1-1; D is uncertain. The CDR3 sequence is 11 residues long. Trimming left V 0 bases short and J 9 bases short, with 4 bases between. Germline loops: CDR1 KGHDR, CDR2 SFDVKD. The CDR3 sequence: CATSDLNKAFF. Written as DNA, the CDR3 is TGTGCCACCAGTGATTTGAACAAAGCTTTCTTT.

On this clonotype itself: A much larger clone sits a single nucleotide away, making a read error possible. No conserved phenylalanine or tryptophan ends this CDR3, so it is likely a read error. The chain uses TRBV6-5 and TRBJ1-2, with 9 bases that match TRBD1. The CDR3 is made up of 14 amino acids. Germline V gene data show CDR1 as MNHEY and CDR2 as SVGAGI. With 0 bases clipped from V and 6 bases from J, the junction kept 2 bases outside the gene matches. For the CDR3, the DNA is TGTGCCAGCAGTTACTCGGGACAGGGTGATGGCTACACCTCC. Translating it yields CASSYSGQGDGYTS.

This clonotype showed up just once. The chain links TRBV24-1 to TRBJ2-1; no clear D gene. The CDR3 is 11 residues long. Germline assignment: CDR1 KGHDR and CDR2 SFDVKD. V was shortened by 0 bases and J by 8 bases, with 1 base between the two germline ends. The CDR3: CATSDLDEQFF. DNA for the CDR3: TGTGCCACCAGTGATTTGGATGAGCAGTTCTTC.

This clonotype was detected only once. A junction end diverges from the germline sequence, so it may reflect a read error. The chain couples TRBV5-1 to TRBJ2-7, with 7 positions matching TRBD1. Germline loops: CDR1 SGHRS, CDR2 YFSETQ. The CDR3 is 13 amino acids. As DNA, the CDR3 is TGTGCCAGCACCGGACAGGCCACCTACGAGCAGTACTTC. It yields the protein CASTGQATYEQYF. Looking up the rest from reference TRBV5-1 and TRBJ2-7 gives the full variable domain: KAGVTQTPRYLIKTRGQQVTLSCSPISGHRSVSWYQQTPGQGLQFLFEYFSETQRNKGNFPGRFSGRQFSNSRSEMNVSTLELGDSALYLCASTGQATYEQYFGPGTRLTVT.

This clonotype was observed a single time. The rearrangement joins TRBV10-2 to TRBJ1-5; D possibly corresponds to TRBD1 (5 bases). CDR1 is WSHSY and CDR2 is SAAADI in the germline V gene. The CDR3 has 15 residues. Trimming removed 0 bases at V and 5 bases at J, with 11 bases between. CDR3 DNA sequence: TGCGCCAGCAGTGAGTCATGGAGCAGGGATCAGCCCCAGCATTTT. This codes for CASSESWSRDQPQHF.

There are a few counts of this clonotype. The chain recombines TRBV19 with TRBJ2-2; a possible D gene is TRBD2 (5 bases). Per the germline V gene, CDR1 is LNHDA and CDR2 is SQIVND (reference sequence). This CDR3 has 15 amino acids. With 6 bases removed from V and 0 bases from J, the gap between germline ends came to 11 bases. CDR3: CASSSGIPNTGELFF. In DNA, the CDR3 is TGTGCCAGTAGCTCCGGGATACCGAACACCGGGGAGCTGTTTTTT. Supplemented by reference TRBV19 and TRBJ2-2, the full variable domain reads DGGITQSPKYLFRKEGQNVTLSCEQNLNHDAMYWYRQDPGQGLRLIYYSQIVNDFQKGDIAEGYSVSREKKESFPLTVTSAQKNPTAFYLCASSSGIPNTGELFFGEGSRLTVL.

The genes are TRBV7-3 and TRBJ1-5; 11 bases match TRBD1. The V gene end was trimmed by 5 bases and the J gene end by 6 bases; junction bases not matched to a gene: 6. This CDR3 spans 15 amino acids. The germline CDR1 and CDR2 sequences are SGHTA and FQGTGA. The CDR3 is CASSPGTGGVQPQHF. CDR3 bases: TGTGCCAGCAGCCCTGGGACAGGGGGGGTTCAGCCCCAGCATTTT.

This chain joins TRBV7-3 and TRBJ1-1; 7 bases map to TRBD1. There are 12 residues in the CDR3. The V gene's germline CDR1 is SGHTA and CDR2 FQGTGA. V was clipped by 6 bases and J by 5 bases; unmatched bases: 3. CDR3 in DNA: TGTGCCAGCAGAAACAGGGGAACTGAAGCTTTCTTT. Residues: CASRNRGTEAFF.

This clonotype occurred a few times. The J gene is TRBJ2-5, the V gene TRBV4-3; D is ambiguous. The CDR3 is 13 amino acids. The V gene's germline CDR1 is LGHNA and CDR2 YSLEER. Trimming cost V 1 base and J 5 bases, with 8 bases left between them. Written as DNA, the CDR3 is TGCGCCAGCAGCCAAGGGTCTCGGGAGACCCAGTACTTC. This encodes CASSQGSRETQYF.

This clonotype has a count of ten or more. As DNA, the CDR3 is TGCAGTGCTCAAAAGGGGGCGGATCAGCCCCAGCATTTT. Translated, it gives CSAQKGADQPQHF. The chain joins TRBV20-1 to TRBJ1-5, with 7 bases lining up with TRBD1. The CDR3 has 13 residues. With V trimmed by 5 bases and J by 5 bases, 6 bases remained unmatched. Germline CDR1 DFQATT, CDR2 SNEGSKA (reference sequence).

This sequence joins TRBV28 and TRBJ1-6, with D unclear. CDR3 length: 14 residues. Looked up from germline, CDR1 is MDHEN and CDR2 is SYDVKM. The ends were cut back, 1 base at V and 10 bases at J, with 11 bases in the middle. CDR3: CASSLFSLGSPLHF. In DNA form, the CDR3 reads TGTGCCAGCAGTTTATTCTCTTTGGGATCACCCCTCCACTTT.

J is TRBJ1-1 and V is TRBV20-1, with D hard to call. The CDR3 spans 11 residues. The germline CDR1 and CDR2 sequences are DFQATT and SNEGSKA (reference sequence). The germline V and J ends were trimmed by 2 bases and 5 bases, with 6 bases remaining between them. The CDR3 DNA reads TGCAGTGCTAGATTGAGTACTGAAGCTTTCTTT. It encodes CSARLSTEAFF.

J is TRBJ2-7 and V is TRBV5-1; D remains unclear. Germline lookup yields CDR1 SGHRS and CDR2 YFSETQ. This CDR3 has 12 residues. Trimming shortened V by 4 bases and J by 2 bases, and 7 bases separated the two germline ends. CDR3 in DNA: TGCGCCAGCAGCGACAACACCTACGAGCAGTACTTC. Protein sequence: CASSDNTYEQYF.